This T cell receptor (beta chain) was recovered during a study of shared clonotypes between healthy human individuals. The authors distributed each subset's genomic DNA evenly over several immunoSEQ plates. The assay was immunoSEQ multiplex PCR, and TCRdb's table has in-frame clones only and misses some. The sample holds about 1 million clones; around 74% are singletons and the top ten take roughly 1.4%. The germline V gene encodes CDR1 SGHKS and CDR2 YYEKEE (reference sequence). V was clipped by 4 bases and J by 2 bases; unmatched bases: 17. The CDR3 spans 19 residues. This chain joins TRBV5-5 and TRBJ2-5; 10 nucleotides match TRBD2. The sequence was obtained from a young man in good health. Sequencing used memory CD4+ T cells sorted from blood. Subset meaning: CD45RA-negative fraction. The chain's CDR3 is CASSPHGPSGRVRQETQYF. Here the CDR3 DNA reads TGTGCCAGCAGCCCACATGGGCCTAGCGGGAGAGTGAGACAAGAGACCCAGTACTTC.